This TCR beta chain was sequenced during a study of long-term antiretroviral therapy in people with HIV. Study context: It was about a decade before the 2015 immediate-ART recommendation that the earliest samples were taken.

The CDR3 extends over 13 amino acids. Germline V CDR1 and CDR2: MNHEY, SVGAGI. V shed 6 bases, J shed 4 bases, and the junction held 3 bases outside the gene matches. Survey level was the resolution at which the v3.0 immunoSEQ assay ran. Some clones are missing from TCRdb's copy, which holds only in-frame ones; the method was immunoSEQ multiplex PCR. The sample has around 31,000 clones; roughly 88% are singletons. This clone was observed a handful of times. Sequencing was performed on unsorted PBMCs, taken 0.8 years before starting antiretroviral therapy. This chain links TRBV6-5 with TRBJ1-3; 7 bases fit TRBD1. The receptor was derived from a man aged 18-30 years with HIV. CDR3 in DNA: TGTGCCAGCAGGGCGGGACAGGGAAACACCATATATTTT. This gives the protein CASRAGQGNTIYF.